The clone carrying this T cell receptor (beta chain) showed up just a few times. This sample is part of a study of blood T cell repertoires in COVID-19. On the study more broadly: T cells, B-cell-depleted T cells, or PBMCs provided the cDNA or gDNA that served as material.

The V and J ends lost 2 bases and 2 bases respectively, with 7 bases between them. Germline V gene sequence: CDR1 MNHEY, CDR2 SMNVEV (reference sequence). This CDR3 is built from 15 residues. The method was immunoSEQ multiplex PCR; TCRdb's version includes in-frame clones alone and lacks a portion of them. The sample lists some 50,000 clones, 80% to 90% seen once, with less than 4.5% in the top ten. The TCR sequence derives from a human donor in a cohort sampled during active COVID-19. The V gene is TRBV27, the J gene TRBJ2-6; no firm D call. The sequencing sample was made of peripheral blood. Written as DNA, the CDR3 is TGTGCCAGCAGTTTAAGAGGAACTGGGGCCAACGTCCTGACTTTC. Amino acids: CASSLRGTGANVLTF.